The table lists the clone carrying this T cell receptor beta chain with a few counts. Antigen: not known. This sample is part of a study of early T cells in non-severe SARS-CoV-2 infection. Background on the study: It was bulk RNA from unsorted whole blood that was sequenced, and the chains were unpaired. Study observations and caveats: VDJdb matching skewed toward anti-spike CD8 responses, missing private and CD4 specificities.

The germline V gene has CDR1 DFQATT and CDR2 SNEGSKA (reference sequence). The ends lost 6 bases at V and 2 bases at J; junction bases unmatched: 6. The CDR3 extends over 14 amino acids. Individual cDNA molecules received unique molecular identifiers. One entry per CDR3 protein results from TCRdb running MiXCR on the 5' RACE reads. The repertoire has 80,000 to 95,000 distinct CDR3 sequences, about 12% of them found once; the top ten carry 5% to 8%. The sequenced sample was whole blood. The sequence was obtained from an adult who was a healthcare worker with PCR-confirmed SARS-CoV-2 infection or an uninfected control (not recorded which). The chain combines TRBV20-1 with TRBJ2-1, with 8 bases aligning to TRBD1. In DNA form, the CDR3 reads TGCAGTGCCCAGGGGGCGCTCACCTACAATGAGCAGTTCTTC. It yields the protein CSAQGALTYNEQFF.